Only one count was recorded for the clone carrying this TCR beta chain. This sample was included in a study of T cell changes during pregnancy in multiple sclerosis. V lost 1 base and J lost 2; bases outside the gene matches: 15. The CDR3 sequence is 20 residues long. Germline V gives CDR1 KGHSH, CDR2 LQKENI. Libraries were prepared by immunoSEQ multiplex PCR; TCRdb keeps only in-frame clonotypes and omits some of them. The sample lists some 85,000 clones, around 94% occurring once. V is TRBV18 and J is TRBJ2-7, with 12 bases matching TRBD2. The sample in question was peripheral blood, obtained in the third trimester of pregnancy. This TCR was sampled from a female donor with multiple sclerosis, enrolled in a pregnancy study. In nucleotides, the CDR3 is TGTGCCAGCTCACCACTGAGGCCTAGCGGGAGGGCCGATCCCACCTACGAGCAGTACTTC. Translated: CASSPLRPSGRADPTYEQYF. The variable domain in full, with the rest retrieved from reference TRBV18 and TRBJ2-7, is NAGVMQNPRHLVRRRGQEARLRCSPMKGHSHVYWYRQLPEEGLKFMVYLQKENIIDESGMPKERFSAEFPKEGPSILRIQQVVRGDSAAYFCASSPLRPSGRADPTYEQYFGPGTRLTVT.